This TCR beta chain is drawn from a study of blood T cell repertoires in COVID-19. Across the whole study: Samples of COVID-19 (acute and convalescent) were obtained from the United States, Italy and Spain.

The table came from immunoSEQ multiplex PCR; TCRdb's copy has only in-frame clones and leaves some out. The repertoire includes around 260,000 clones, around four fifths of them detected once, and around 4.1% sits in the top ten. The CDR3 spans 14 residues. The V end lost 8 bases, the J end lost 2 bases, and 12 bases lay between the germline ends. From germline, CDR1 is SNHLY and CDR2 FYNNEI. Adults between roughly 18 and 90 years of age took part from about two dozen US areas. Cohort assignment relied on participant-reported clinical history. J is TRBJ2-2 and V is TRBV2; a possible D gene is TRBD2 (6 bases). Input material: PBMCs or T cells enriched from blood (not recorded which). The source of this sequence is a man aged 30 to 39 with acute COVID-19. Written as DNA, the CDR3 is TGTGCCAGCGCGGGACTGTTAAACACCGGGGAGCTGTTTTTT. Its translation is CASAGLLNTGELFF.